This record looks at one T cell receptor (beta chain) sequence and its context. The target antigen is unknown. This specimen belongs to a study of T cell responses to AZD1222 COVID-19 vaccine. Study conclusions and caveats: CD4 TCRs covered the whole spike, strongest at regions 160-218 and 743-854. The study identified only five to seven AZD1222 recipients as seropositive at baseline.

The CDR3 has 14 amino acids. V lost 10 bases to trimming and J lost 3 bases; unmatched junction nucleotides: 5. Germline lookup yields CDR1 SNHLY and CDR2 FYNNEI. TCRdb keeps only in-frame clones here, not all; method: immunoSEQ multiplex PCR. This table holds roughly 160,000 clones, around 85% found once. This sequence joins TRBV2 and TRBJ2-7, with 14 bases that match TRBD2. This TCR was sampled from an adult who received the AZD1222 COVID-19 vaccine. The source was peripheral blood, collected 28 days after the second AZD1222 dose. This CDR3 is CAIGGLAGDYEQYF. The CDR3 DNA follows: TGTGCCATCGGGGGACTAGCGGGGGACTACGAGCAGTACTTC.